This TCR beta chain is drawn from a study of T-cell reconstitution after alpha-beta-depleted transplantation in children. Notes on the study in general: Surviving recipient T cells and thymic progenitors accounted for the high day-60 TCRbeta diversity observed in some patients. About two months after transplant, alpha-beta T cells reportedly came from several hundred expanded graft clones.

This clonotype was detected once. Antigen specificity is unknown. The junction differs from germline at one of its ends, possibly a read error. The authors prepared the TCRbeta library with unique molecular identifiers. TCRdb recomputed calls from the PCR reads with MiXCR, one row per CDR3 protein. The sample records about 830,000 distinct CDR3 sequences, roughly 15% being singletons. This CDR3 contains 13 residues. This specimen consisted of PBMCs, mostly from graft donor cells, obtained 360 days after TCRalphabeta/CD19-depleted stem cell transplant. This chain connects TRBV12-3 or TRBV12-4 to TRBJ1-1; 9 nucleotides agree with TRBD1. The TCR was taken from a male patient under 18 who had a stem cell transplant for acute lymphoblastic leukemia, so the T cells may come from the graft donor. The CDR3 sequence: CASKTGGNTEASF. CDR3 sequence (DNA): TGTGCCAGCAAGACAGGGGGAAACACTGAAGCTTCCTTT.